A selection of T cell receptor beta chains follows, all from one sample in a study of molecular identifiers for immune sequencing clone quantification. TCRdb re-derived calls from the PCR reads in MiXCR, one entry per CDR3 protein. Among about 630,000 distinct CDR3 sequences, around 25% were seen once, and the ten largest hold 0.7% to 0.95%. Material: naive CD8+ T cells from blood, with Jurkat cell RNA spiked in. The receptors come from a human donor in good health. Some libraries in this study had Jurkat cell RNA spiked in. CDR3s leave out the opening cysteine and the closing phenylalanine or tryptophan.

V	J	CDR3
TRBV7-9	TRBJ2-1	ASGPPLNNEQF
TRBV20-1	TRBJ2-3	SVPEWRTNTDTQY
TRBV7-2	TRBJ2-5	ASSLSPGLAEETQY
TRBV27	TRBJ1-3	ASSLQGGNTIH
TRBV10-2	TRBJ2-7	ASSESGLAGGLSGEQY
TRBV4-3	TRBJ1-1	ASSQVWSRRGEAF
TRBV28	TRBJ1-2	ASSLTGGGANYGYT
TRBV29-1	TRBJ2-1	SVKGLAGYSNEQF
TRBV5-1	TRBJ2-7	ASSWTIAGGNEQY
TRBV27	TRBJ1-3	ASSLTGTPGNTIY
TRBV18	TRBJ2-6	ASSAYSPGTWDSGANVLT
TRBV28	TRBJ2-1	ASNPGTGDGYEQF
TRBV12-2	TRBJ1-1	AGRPDRGQWTEAF
TRBV19	TRBJ1-1	ASSMWTGGNTEAF
TRBV7-9	TRBJ2-1	ASSSARASFYNEQF
TRBV5-1	TRBJ2-7	ASSWGPSYEQY
TRBV23-1	TRBJ2-1	ASSQGAAGVSYNEQF
TRBV7-2	TRBJ2-7	ASSLEGLMYEQY
TRBV27	TRBJ2-1	ASSPASASGYYNEQF
TRBV20-1	TRBJ1-4	SAREGPAFSTNEKLF
TRBV5-6	TRBJ2-7	ASGRGSSYEQY
TRBV29-1	TRBJ2-1	SVEGPGQF
TRBV5-4	TRBJ2-7	ASSLVGVGVEQY
TRBV20-1	TRBJ2-1	SALTTKTSGSVPYNEQF
TRBV6-5	TRBJ2-7	ASSYRTPGRLSYEQY
TRBV7-9	TRBJ2-2	ATSPQERTTGELF
TRBV7-6	TRBJ1-1	ASSLASGTEAF
TRBV6-2/TRBV6-3	TRBJ2-4	ASSYSTPGTETYSTLAKNIQY
TRBV20-1	TRBJ2-3	SARNLGLAGFDTQY
TRBV7-6	TRBJ2-7	ASSDLGQGDEQY
TRBV2	TRBJ2-5	ASRTGVQETQY
TRBV4-3	TRBJ1-5	ARSQDSGLLQPQH
TRBV4-3	TRBJ2-7	TSSQDLSGADGEQY
TRBV7-6	TRBJ2-2	AVSQGAHTGELF
TRBV6-2/TRBV6-3	TRBJ1-4	ASSYVEAAINEKLF
TRBV24-1	TRBJ2-3	ATSERDLDTQY
TRBV30	TRBJ2-1	AWTPPTGQGSYEQF
TRBV12-5	TRBJ1-1	ASGLVGGANTEAF
TRBV27	TRBJ2-7	ASGPSRGQYEQY
TRBV4-1	TRBJ1-5	ASSRSVSNQPQH
TRBV29-1	TRBJ2-7	SVGLTLYEQY
TRBV4-1	TRBJ2-7	ASSQPGVEDEQY
TRBV28	TRBJ2-3	ASSWGRTDTQY
TRBV7-6	TRBJ2-1	ASSLVSGAISYNEQF
TRBV5-1	TRBJ2-3	ASSLVSNTDTQY
TRBV20-1	TRBJ2-3	SARASAMGEAGGPPMRDTQY
TRBV4-3	TRBJ2-7	ASSQGMVGYEQY
TRBV5-1	TRBJ2-2	ASSPGIANTGELF
TRBV7-9	TRBJ2-7	ASSPPGFSYEQY
TRBV12-3/TRBV12-4	TRBJ2-5	ASSLMGEETQY
TRBV20-1	TRBJ2-7	SARELNGYYVQY
TRBV27	TRBJ1-4	ASSALRASKEKLF
TRBV4-1	TRBJ2-3	ASSQVGSDTQY